Shown below are 23 T cell receptor beta chains from a single sample sequenced in a study of T-cell reconstitution after alpha-beta-depleted transplantation in children. TCRbeta library construction was performed incorporating unique molecular identifiers. TCRdb independently ran MiXCR on the PCR reads; one entry per CDR3 protein. The sample has 500,000 to 750,000 distinct CDR3 sequences; 27% are singletons. This specimen was PBMCs, taken before TCRalphabeta/CD19-depleted stem cell transplant. The source is a boy in the first two years of life with Wiskott-Aldrich syndrome, due to receive a stem cell transplant.

A few counts support this clonotype. The CDR3: CATSRDVRDNEQFF. The CDR3 DNA follows: TGTGCCACCAGCAGAGATGTTCGTGACAATGAGCAGTTCTTC. The rearrangement joins TRBV15 to TRBJ2-1; no definite D call. Trimming removed 0 bases from V and 5 bases from J, with 8 bases in between. CDR1 is LNHNV and CDR2 is YYDKDF in the germline V gene (reference sequence). This CDR3 contains 14 residues.

This clonotype was detected a few times. This sequence joins TRBV6-1 and TRBJ1-5, with 7 positions matching TRBD1. The J segment lost 7 bases and the V segment lost 6 bases, leaving 12 bases of the junction unmatched. Looked up from germline, CDR1 is MNHNS and CDR2 is SASEGT. The CDR3 extends over 15 amino acids. Written as DNA, the CDR3 is TGTGCCAGCAGGTTCGGTACAGGGGTACAACAGCCCCAGCATTTT. Amino acids: CASRFGTGVQQPQHF.

The table lists this clonotype with a few counts. This chain joins TRBV24-1 and TRBJ1-5; D gene ambiguous. Per germline, CDR1 KGHDR and CDR2 SFDVKD. V was shortened by 3 bases and J by 11 bases, with 10 bases between the two germline ends. CDR3 length: 12 residues. CDR3 bases: TGTGCCACCAGTGATCAAGGGAGAGCCCAGCATTTT. It translates to CATSDQGRAQHF.

The genes are TRBV5-1 and TRBJ1-1, with D unclear. V was cut by 0 bases and J by 3 bases, with 6 bases left in between. This CDR3 spans 13 amino acids. In germline, CDR1 is SGHRS, CDR2 YFSETQ. CDR3 sequence: CASSLAADTEAFF. The CDR3 DNA is TGCGCCAGCAGCTTGGCCGCGGACACTGAAGCTTTCTTT.

The chain joins TRBV6-1 to TRBJ1-5; 8 bases agree with TRBD1. Germline loops: CDR1 MNHNS, CDR2 SASEGT. The CDR3 has 13 amino acids. V gave up 5 bases and J gave up 6 bases; unmatched junction bases: 3. In nucleotides, the CDR3 is TGTGCCAGCAGTCGACAGGGGCGTCAGCCCCAGCATTTT. Its translation is CASSRQGRQPQHF.

This chain links TRBV20-1 with TRBJ2-5; 10 bases agree with TRBD2. The length of the CDR3 is 15 residues. The V and J ends lost 2 bases and 8 bases, in that order; junction bases with no gene match: 11. Germline values: CDR1 DFQATT, CDR2 SNEGSKA (reference sequence). The CDR3 is CSARSHSGRTGTQYF. DNA for the CDR3: TGCAGTGCTAGATCCCATAGCGGGAGGACGGGCACCCAGTACTTC.

This clonotype showed up just a few times. The chain has TRBV7-2 and TRBJ1-5; the D gene is possibly TRBD1 (5 bases). The CDR3 consists of 14 residues. With 0 bases removed from V and 6 bases from J, the gap between germline ends came to 9 bases. The germline gives CDR1 SGHTA, CDR2 FQGNSA. CDR3 sequence reads: CASSLAGGVQPQHF. In DNA form, the CDR3 reads TGTGCCAGCAGCTTAGCGGGGGGGGTTCAGCCCCAGCATTTT.

This clonotype was recorded a few times. DNA of the CDR3: TGTGCCAGCAGTCTGCAATACAGGACTAGCCGTCCCTACAATGAGCAGTTCTTC. Protein: CASSLQYRTSRPYNEQFF. The V and J genes are TRBV27 and TRBJ2-1; 8 positions agree with TRBD2. The V gene end was trimmed by 5 bases and the J gene end by 2 bases; junction bases not matched to a gene: 14. The CDR3 loop spans 18 amino acids. Germline CDR1 reads MNHEY; CDR2 reads SMNVEV (reference sequence).

This clonotype was found a few times. The chain employs TRBV24-1 and TRBJ2-5; D is perhaps TRBD2 (5 bases). Trimming removed 3 bases from V and 5 bases from J, with 12 bases in between. The V gene's germline CDR1 is KGHDR and CDR2 SFDVKD. The CDR3 totals 14 residues. CDR3 DNA sequence: TGTGCCACCAGTGATCCCGGGAAGGGCGAGACCCAGTACTTC. Translation: CATSDPGKGETQYF.

A few counts support this clonotype. The CDR3 sequence: CASSVAWREEQFF. The CDR3 DNA reads TGTGCCAGCAGCGTGGCCTGGAGAGAGGAGCAGTTCTTC. The chain employs TRBV7-2 and TRBJ2-1; D unresolved. V lost 5 bases and J 10 bases, leaving 15 bases between the germline ends. Germline V gene sequence: CDR1 SGHTA, CDR2 FQGNSA. The CDR3 length is 13 residues.

V gene TRBV28 combines with J gene TRBJ2-7; possibly TRBD1 or TRBD2 for D (5 bases each). Germline V gives CDR1 MDHEN, CDR2 SYDVKM. Trimming left V 6 bases short and J 12 bases short, with 24 bases between. The CDR3 spans 14 residues. CDR3 DNA sequence: TGTGCCAGCAGGACCGGGACGTCAAATGGGCTTCCGTACTTC. Its protein is CASRTGTSNGLPYF.

This clonotype was observed a few times. The V gene is TRBV20-1, the J gene TRBJ2-5; TRBD2 matches 12 bases. J gave up 4 bases and V 0 bases, and 6 bases lay outside the gene matches. The CDR3 contains 16 residues. Germline assignment: CDR1 DFQATT and CDR2 SNEGSKA (reference sequence). CDR3 nucleotides: TGCAGTGCTAGAGATAGACTAGCGGGAGCGTCAGAGACCCAGTACTTC. Translation gives CSARDRLAGASETQYF.

The chain uses TRBV28 and TRBJ2-7, with TRBD2 matching over 11 bases. The V gene end was trimmed by 6 bases and the J gene end by 4 bases; junction bases not matched to a gene: 17. This CDR3 is 18 amino acids long. From germline, CDR1 is MDHEN and CDR2 SYDVKM. CDR3 sequence reads: CASRDSGTSGLVGYEQYF. For the CDR3, the DNA is TGTGCCAGCAGAGACTCCGGGACTAGCGGTCTGGTAGGTTACGAGCAGTACTTC. The entire variable domain, with the rest obtained from reference TRBV28 and TRBJ2-7, is as follows: DVKVTQSSRYLVKRTGEKVFLECVQDMDHENMFWYRQDPGLGLRLIYFSYDVKMKEKGDIPEGYSVSREKKERFSLILESASTNQTSMYLCASRDSGTSGLVGYEQYFGPGTRLTVT.

This clonotype was seen more than once but under ten times. The chain is built from TRBV7-9 and TRBJ2-6; 8 bases map to TRBD1. This CDR3 is built from 18 residues. With V trimmed by 5 bases and J by 7 bases, 16 bases remained unmatched. Germline CDR1 reads SEHNR; CDR2 reads FQNEAQ (reference sequence). The CDR3 bases are TGTGCCAGCAGCCGGCTCCGGGACAGGCATCTTGGTGCCAACGTCCTGACTTTC. As protein: CASSRLRDRHLGANVLTF.

The chain combines TRBV18 with TRBJ2-3; D may be TRBD1 or TRBD2 (7 bases each). Between the trimmed V and J ends, which lost 5 bases and 1 base, there was a span of 13 bases. CDR1 is KGHSH and CDR2 is LQKENI in the germline V gene. The CDR3 loop spans 15 amino acids. The CDR3 here is CASSERDSRTDTQYF. CDR3 nucleotide sequence: TGTGCCAGCTCAGAGCGGGACAGCCGCACAGATACGCAGTATTTT.

V usage is TRBV5-1 and J usage is TRBJ1-4; 8 positions match TRBD1. V shed 0 bases, J shed 4 bases, and the junction held 8 bases outside the gene matches. This CDR3 comprises 17 residues. Germline CDR1 is SGHRS and CDR2 is YFSETQ. CDR3 DNA sequence: TGCGCCAGCAGCTTGGGTTTTGGGACAGGACATAATGAAAAACTGTTTTTT. Translation: CASSLGFGTGHNEKLFF.

This clonotype was found a few times. The gene calls are TRBV5-1 and TRBJ2-3; possibly TRBD1 for D (7 bases). Germline CDR1 reads SGHRS; CDR2 reads YFSETQ. Trimming removed 2 bases from V and 13 bases from J, with 11 bases in between. The CDR3 covers 11 residues. CDR3 coding DNA: TGCGCCAGCAGCTTAGACAGGGAGGAGTATTTT. Translated, it gives CASSLDREEYF.

The chain links TRBV29-1 to TRBJ2-5; D is possibly TRBD1 (5 bases). Germline V gene lookup returns CDR1 SQVTM and CDR2 ANQGSEA. With 6 bases removed from V and 0 bases from J, the gap between germline ends came to 8 bases. The CDR3 extends over 12 amino acids. CDR3: CSVQQDQETQYF. CDR3 coding DNA: TGCAGCGTACAACAGGACCAAGAGACCCAGTACTTC.

The chain employs TRBV5-1 and TRBJ2-7, with no clear D. Trimming removed 0 bases from V and 6 bases from J, with 10 bases in between. Germline values: CDR1 SGHRS, CDR2 YFSETQ. This CDR3 spans 13 amino acids. The CDR3 region is CASSLGSWREQYF. CDR3 DNA sequence: TGCGCCAGCAGCTTGGGGTCTTGGCGCGAGCAGTACTTC. The full variable domain, its missing parts supplied by reference TRBV5-1 and TRBJ2-7, is KAGVTQTPRYLIKTRGQQVTLSCSPISGHRSVSWYQQTPGQGLQFLFEYFSETQRNKGNFPGRFSGRQFSNSRSEMNVSTLELGDSALYLCASSLGSWREQYFGPGTRLTVT.

The V call is TRBV7-3, the J call TRBJ2-1; no clear D gene. Germline CDR1 SGHTA, CDR2 FQGTGA. CDR3 length equals 13 residues. Between the trimmed V and J ends, which lost 8 bases and 8 bases, there was a span of 16 bases. The CDR3 bases are TGTGCCAGCGCGAGAGAAGGGAACCATGAGCAGTTCTTC. Its protein is CASAREGNHEQFF.

This clonotype came up a few times. The rearrangement links TRBV5-1 to TRBJ2-1, with 12 bases matching TRBD1. The ends lost 3 bases at V and 5 bases at J; junction bases unmatched: 3. Germline assignment: CDR1 SGHRS and CDR2 YFSETQ. The CDR3 has 15 amino acids. The CDR3 coding sequence is TGCGCCAGCAGCTCGGGACAGGGGGCACACAATGAGCAGTTCTTC. Translating gives CASSSGQGAHNEQFF.

The count of this clonotype is one. The chain has TRBV20-1 and TRBJ2-1; tentative D call: TRBD1 (6 bases). The CDR3 is made up of 12 amino acids. The V end was cut by 4 bases, the J end by 10 bases, with 14 bases between. Germline loops: CDR1 DFQATT, CDR2 SNEGSKA (reference sequence). The chain's CDR3 is CSATPGQPEQFF. The CDR3 DNA sequence: TGCAGTGCTACTCCGGGACAACCGGAGCAGTTCTTC.

The genes are TRBV12-3 or TRBV12-4 and TRBJ2-7, with D possibly being TRBD1 (7 bases). The V end lost 5 bases, the J end lost 8 bases, and 25 bases lay between the germline ends. The CDR3 is 16 residues long. The CDR3 protein is CASSTSGGQGFGKQYF. The CDR3 DNA reads as TGTGCCAGCAGTACTTCAGGGGGGCAGGGGTTTGGGAAGCAGTACTTC.